The 21 T cell receptor beta chains presented below share a single source sample, sequenced in a study of regulatory T cells in long-lasting Graves disease. Sample time point: persistent/refractory GD, antithyroid drugs over 5 years with positive TRAb. Generation of the TCR library employed RNA extracted from PBMCs. Construction of the TCR beta libraries employed iRepertoire HTBI primers in conjunction with Arm-PCR of CDR3 regions. Via MiXCR, TCRdb re-called the multiplex PCR reads, giving one row per CDR3 protein. This table has some 370,000 distinct CDR3 sequences, roughly 24% appearing once. The sample was peripheral blood mononuclear cells (PBMCs), taken when the disease was refractory, from a patient treated with antithyroid drugs. Receptors were obtained from a woman between 40 and 50 years old with Graves disease.

The CDR3: CASSLTAEPSYEQYF. Here the CDR3 DNA reads TGTGCCAGCAGCTTAACGGCGGAACCCTCCTACGAGCAGTACTTC. The chain employs TRBV7-3 and TRBJ2-7; no clear D gene. Between the trimmed V and J ends, which lost 0 bases and 0 bases, there was a span of 9 bases. CDR1 is SGHTA and CDR2 is FQGTGA in the germline V gene. The CDR3 runs 15 residues.

This clonotype was observed at least ten times. The rearrangement uses TRBV11-1 and TRBJ2-7, with TRBD2 matching 8 bases. This CDR3 has 14 residues. The V gene end was trimmed by 5 bases and the J gene end by 2 bases; junction bases not matched to a gene: 5. CDR1 and CDR2 from the germline V gene are SGHAT and FQDESV (reference sequence). DNA of the CDR3: TGTGCCAGCAGCGCCCTCGGGGGGGCCTACGAGCAGTACTTC. Encoded protein: CASSALGGAYEQYF.

This clonotype was picked up many times. The chain joins TRBV27 to TRBJ1-1; 7 positions agree with TRBD1. Germline V CDR1 and CDR2: MNHEY, SMNVEV (reference sequence). The CDR3 loop spans 14 amino acids. The trim removed 6 bases at V and 2 bases at J, leaving 6 bases unmatched. The CDR3 reads CASSFRQGNTEAFF. The DNA for the CDR3 is TGTGCCAGCAGCTTTCGACAGGGTAACACTGAAGCTTTCTTT.

The table lists this clonotype with a few counts. V usage is TRBV29-1 and J usage is TRBJ1-1, with TRBD1 matching over 7 bases. The CDR3 loop spans 13 amino acids. CDR1 and CDR2 from the germline V gene are SQVTM and ANQGSEA. Unmatched junction bases numbered 9, after V lost 5 bases and J lost 6 bases. The CDR3 loop reads CSVMTGLVAEAFF. For the CDR3, the DNA is TGCAGCGTTATGACAGGGCTTGTAGCTGAAGCTTTCTTT.

This clonotype was counted a few times. In DNA form, the CDR3 reads TGTGCCAGCAGTTTGGGGCGAAGCCTCAGGGATAGCAATCAGCCCCAGCATTTT. Protein sequence: CASSLGRSLRDSNQPQHF. The rearrangement links TRBV28 to TRBJ1-5; a possible D gene is TRBD1 (5 bases). The CDR3 consists of 18 residues. Trimming pared 3 bases from V and 0 bases from J, leaving 18 bases between. Germline values: CDR1 MDHEN, CDR2 SYDVKM. The full variable domain, with the rest looked up from reference TRBV28 and TRBJ1-5, is DVKVTQSSRYLVKRTGEKVFLECVQDMDHENMFWYRQDPGLGLRLIYFSYDVKMKEKGDIPEGYSVSREKKERFSLILESASTNQTSMYLCASSLGRSLRDSNQPQHFGDGTRLSIL.

This rearrangement joins TRBV6-1 to TRBJ1-4; no reliable D call. Deletions cut 5 bases from V and 5 bases from J, with 9 bases between. CDR1 is MNHNS and CDR2 is SASEGT in the germline V gene. The length of the CDR3 is 13 residues. CDR3 protein: CASSITQNEKLFF. The CDR3 DNA reads TGTGCCAGCAGTATCACACAGAATGAAAAACTGTTTTTT.

This clonotype appeared many times. The chain employs TRBV7-9 and TRBJ2-7; D perhaps matches TRBD1 (6 bases). CDR3 length equals 12 residues. Germline V gene lookup returns CDR1 SEHNR and CDR2 FQNEAQ (reference sequence). Trimming removed 5 bases from V and 2 bases from J, with 7 bases in between. As DNA, the CDR3 is TGTGCCAGCAGCCGGACAGCCTACGAGCAGTACTTC. Translating it yields CASSRTAYEQYF.

The V gene is TRBV19, the J gene TRBJ1-2; 7 nucleotides line up with TRBD1. J gave up 5 bases and V 3 bases, and 3 bases lay outside the gene matches. CDR1 and CDR2 (germline): LNHDA, SQIVND (reference sequence). The CDR3 is 13 amino acids. CDR3 nucleotide sequence: TGTGCCAGTAGTATGGGACAGCCTTATGGCTACACCTTC. Its protein product is CASSMGQPYGYTF. Full variable domain (rest looked up from reference TRBV19 and TRBJ1-2): DGGITQSPKYLFRKEGQNVTLSCEQNLNHDAMYWYRQDPGQGLRLIYYSQIVNDFQKGDIAEGYSVSREKKESFPLTVTSAQKNPTAFYLCASSMGQPYGYTFGSGTRLTVV.

The chain employs TRBV13 and TRBJ2-2; TRBD2 agrees at 10 bases. J was trimmed by 8 bases and V by 4 bases; bases with no gene match: 10. The V gene's germline CDR1 is PRHDT and CDR2 FYEKMQ (reference sequence). This CDR3 spans 16 amino acids. The CDR3 nucleotides read TGTGCCAGCAGCTCCACTAGCGGGAAGAGACCGGGGGAGCTGTTTTTT. Encoded protein: CASSSTSGKRPGELFF.

Notes on this clonotype: This may be a read error: a much more frequent sequence differs by one nucleotide. The V gene is TRBV6-2 or TRBV6-3, the J gene TRBJ2-7, with TRBD1 identical over 7 bases. Per germline, CDR1 MNHEY and CDR2 SVGEGT. The V and J ends lost 6 bases and 2 bases, in that order; junction bases with no gene match: 1. The CDR3 has 12 amino acids. The CDR3 region has the DNA TGTGCCAGCAGGGACAGGCCCTACGAGCAGTACTTC. It encodes CASRDRPYEQYF.

J is TRBJ2-5 and V is TRBV14; 10 bases line up with TRBD2. Germline V gene data show CDR1 as SGHDN and CDR2 as FVKESK. After removal of 0 bases from V and 4 bases from J, the junction contained 5 bases not matched to a gene. The CDR3 covers 16 residues. This chain's CDR3 is CASSQDRLAGVETQYF. The CDR3 DNA sequence: TGTGCCAGCAGCCAAGATAGGCTAGCGGGAGTAGAGACCCAGTACTTC.

This clonotype was recorded many times. The CDR3 bases are TGTGCCAGCAGCTCGCTCGGGACAGGGTATTACATTCAGTACTTC. Encoded protein: CASSSLGTGYYIQYF. The V call is TRBV11-2, the J call TRBJ2-4, with 9 bases fitting TRBD1. CDR3 size: 15 residues. Trimming took 4 bases from V and 8 from J; bases not matched to a gene: 9. Germline-derived CDR1 and CDR2 are SGHAT and FQNNGV. The full variable domain, rest sourced from reference TRBV11-2 and TRBJ2-4, is EAGVAQSPRYKIIEKRQSVAFWCNPISGHATLYWYQQILGQGPKLLIQFQNNGVVDDSQLPKDRFSAERLKGVDSTLKIQPAKLEDSAVYLCASSSLGTGYYIQYFGAGTRLSVL.

The sample holds many counts of this clonotype. The chain joins TRBV9 to TRBJ2-2, with 13 bases lining up with TRBD2. CDR3 length: 18 residues. CDR1 and CDR2 (germline): SGDLS, YYNGEE. V trimming: 3 bases; J trimming: 1 base; junction bases outside the gene matches: 6. The CDR3 is CASSAGLAGDRNTGELFF. CDR3 DNA sequence: TGTGCCAGCAGCGCAGGACTAGCGGGAGACCGGAACACCGGGGAGCTGTTTTTT.

The J gene is TRBJ2-7, the V gene TRBV10-2; D possibly matches TRBD1 or TRBD2 (6 bases each). The V and J ends lost 0 bases and 6 bases respectively, with 9 bases between them. In germline, CDR1 is WSHSY, CDR2 SAAADI. The CDR3 is 13 amino acids. CDR3 sequence reads: CASSESGGGEQYF. In nucleotides, the CDR3 is TGCGCCAGCAGTGAGTCAGGAGGGGGCGAGCAGTACTTC.

Ten or more counts support this clonotype. V gene TRBV20-1 combines with J gene TRBJ2-5; 15 bases are shared with TRBD2. Germline lookup yields CDR1 DFQATT and CDR2 SNEGSKA (reference sequence). This CDR3 comprises 15 residues. With V trimmed by 6 bases and J by 4 bases, 6 bases remained unmatched. The CDR3 DNA is TGCAGTGCCCCGGGACTAGCGGGAGGAGGAGAGACCCAGTACTTC. It codes for CSAPGLAGGGETQYF.

This chain links TRBV3-1 with TRBJ2-7; TRBD2 agrees at 8 bases. Germline trimming cut 0 bases from V and 5 bases from J; bases unmatched to any gene: 6. The germline V gene encodes CDR1 LGHDT and CDR2 YNNKEL (reference sequence). The CDR3 consists of 15 residues. The CDR3 DNA reads as TGTGCCAGCAGCCAAGATCCCGGGAGGGACGACGAGCAGTACTTC. Translating it yields CASSQDPGRDDEQYF.

The chain is built from TRBV3-1 and TRBJ2-7, with D unresolved. V was shortened by 1 base and J by 2 bases, with 9 bases between the two germline ends. Germline CDR1 LGHDT, CDR2 YNNKEL (reference sequence). CDR3 length: 14 residues. CDR3 nucleotides: TGTGCCAGCAGCCAAGTGGCGATTCCCTACGAGCAGTACTTC. Amino acid sequence: CASSQVAIPYEQYF.

CDR3 loop: CASSPHTGVKNSYEQYF. DNA for the CDR3: TGTGCCAGCAGTCCTCACACAGGGGTAAAAAACTCCTACGAGCAGTACTTC. The chain has TRBV28 and TRBJ2-7, with TRBD1 identical over 7 bases. Germline CDR1 reads MDHEN; CDR2 reads SYDVKM. Germline trimming cut 5 bases from V and 0 bases from J; bases unmatched to any gene: 13. This CDR3 has 17 residues.

This clonotype was detected only a few times. Sequence at one end of the junction differs from germline and may be a read error. The chain combines TRBV11-2 with TRBJ2-2; D not certain. From germline, CDR1 is SGHAT and CDR2 FQNNGV. The length of the CDR3 is 14 residues. The DNA for the CDR3 is TGTGCCAGCAGCTTAGATCTAGGAACCGAGGAGCTGTTTTTT. Translated, it gives CASSLDLGTEELFF. Based on the CDR3 plus reference TRBV11-2 and TRBJ2-2, the full variable domain is EAGVAQSPRYKIIEKRQSVAFWCNPISGHATLYWYQQILGQGPKLLIQFQNNGVVDDSQLPKDRFSAERLKGVDSTLKIQPAKLEDSAVYLCASSLDLGTEELFFGEGSRLTVL.

V is TRBV20-1 and J is TRBJ2-2; 11 bases agree with TRBD2. The CDR3 is 20 amino acids. J lost 7 bases, V lost 0 bases, and 19 bases had no gene match. In germline, CDR1 is DFQATT, CDR2 SNEGSKA (reference sequence). As DNA, the CDR3 is TGCAGTGCTAGAGATAGGAATAAAGGACTAGCGGGTTTCTACGGCGGGGAGCTGTTTTTT. The encoded protein is CSARDRNKGLAGFYGGELFF.

This clonotype was observed many times. This CDR3 reads CASSLVGGESYEQYF. CDR3 coding DNA: TGTGCCAGCAGCTTAGTTGGAGGAGAATCCTACGAGCAGTACTTC. The chain employs TRBV11-2 and TRBJ2-7; maybe TRBD2 (5 bases). Germline CDR1 reads SGHAT; CDR2 reads FQNNGV. The CDR3 is 15 residues long. The ends were cut back, 1 base at V and 1 base at J, with 11 bases in the middle. Together with reference TRBV11-2 and TRBJ2-7, the CDR3 gives the full variable domain: EAGVAQSPRYKIIEKRQSVAFWCNPISGHATLYWYQQILGQGPKLLIQFQNNGVVDDSQLPKDRFSAERLKGVDSTLKIQPAKLEDSAVYLCASSLVGGESYEQYFGPGTRLTVT.